These 16 T cell receptor beta chains were all obtained from the same sample, sequenced in a study of cytomegalovirus exposure and HLA in healthy donors. The PCR employed 60 Vbeta primers together with 13 Jbeta primers. Clones were read by immunoSEQ multiplex PCR, and TCRdb kept only the in-frame ones, dropping some. The sample lists about 120,000 clones, around 80% occurring once. The specimen was PBMCs. The receptor set was obtained from a female donor in good health and CMV-seropositive.

Turning to this clone: The junction differs from germline at one of its ends, possibly a read error. This rearrangement joins TRBV7-9 to TRBJ1-3, with D unresolved. The CDR3 contains 12 residues. CDR1 and CDR2 (germline): SEHNR, FQNEAQ (reference sequence). The CDR3 protein is CASSSEGSTIYF. CDR3 sequence (DNA): TGTGCCAGCAGCTCTGAGGGAAGCACCATATATTTT.

This clone has a handful of counts. The chain is built from TRBV19 and TRBJ1-5; possible D gene TRBD1, 6 bases. V was shortened by 0 bases and J by 2 bases, with 11 bases between the two germline ends. Germline V gene lookup returns CDR1 LNHDA and CDR2 SQIVND (reference sequence). This CDR3 is 16 amino acids long. CDR3 residues: CASSIDGGPGNQPQHF. The CDR3 DNA is TGTGCCAGTAGTATAGACGGGGGGCCTGGCAATCAGCCCCAGCATTTT.

The genes are TRBV27 and TRBJ2-7, with D possibly being TRBD1 (7 bases). Per the germline V gene, CDR1 is MNHEY and CDR2 is SMNVEV (reference sequence). This CDR3 is 16 amino acids long. Between the trimmed V and J ends, which lost 5 bases and 4 bases, there was a span of 21 bases. The CDR3 here is CASSPGGDRLLYEQYF. CDR3 coding DNA: TGTGCCAGCAGTCCCGGAGGGGACAGACTCCTATACGAGCAGTACTTC.

This chain links TRBV20-1 with TRBJ1-2; tentative D call: TRBD1 (5 bases). In germline, CDR1 is DFQATT, CDR2 SNEGSKA (reference sequence). V was cut by 1 base and J by 6 bases, with 6 bases left in between. The CDR3 runs 11 residues. CDR3 residues: CSARGGDGYTF. CDR3 coding DNA: TGCAGTGCTAGAGGGGGGGATGGCTACACCTTC.

This clone has a handful of counts. The chain joins TRBV5-4 to TRBJ1-3; the D gene is possibly TRBD1 (5 bases). V gave up 0 bases and J gave up 8 bases, with 15 bases separating them. CDR1 and CDR2 (germline): SGHNT, YYREEE (reference sequence). CDR3 length: 15 amino acids. The DNA of the CDR3 is TGTGCCAGCAGCTTGGGACCTCGGGGGGACGACACCATATATTTT. Its protein product is CASSLGPRGDDTIYF. Based on the CDR3 plus reference TRBV5-4 and TRBJ1-3, the full variable domain is ETGVTQSPTHLIKTRGQQVTLRCSSQSGHNTVSWYQQALGQGPQFIFQYYREEENGRGNFPPRFSGLQFPNYSSELNVNALELDDSALYLCASSLGPRGDDTIYFGEGSWLTVV.

The chain couples TRBV28 to TRBJ1-2; a possible D gene is TRBD1 (6 bases). Trimming took 4 bases from V and 8 from J, leaving 14 bases between them. CDR1 MDHEN and CDR2 SYDVKM come from the germline V gene. This CDR3 has 13 amino acids. The CDR3 region is CASSSGGAGGYTF. The CDR3 coding sequence is TGTGCCAGCAGTTCGGGGGGGGCTGGAGGCTACACCTTC.

The V gene is TRBV6-5, the J gene TRBJ2-7; 8 nucleotides line up with TRBD1. V dropped 5 bases and J dropped 3; count of bases not matched to a gene: 3. The CDR3 length is 13 residues. Looked up from germline, CDR1 is MNHEY and CDR2 is SVGAGI. CDR3 sequence: CASSRTGNYEQYF. The CDR3 DNA is TGTGCCAGCAGTCGGACAGGGAACTACGAGCAGTACTTC.

J is TRBJ1-1 and V is TRBV15, with D perhaps TRBD1 (5 bases). This CDR3 is built from 12 residues. Trimming removed 5 bases at V and 5 bases at J, with 9 bases between. The germline V gene has CDR1 LNHNV and CDR2 YYDKDF (reference sequence). The CDR3 is CATSAGYTEAFF. The CDR3 DNA is TGTGCCACCAGCGCAGGGTATACTGAAGCTTTCTTT.

The rearrangement links TRBV28 to TRBJ1-1; 8 bases line up with TRBD1. The CDR3 has 16 residues. The ends lost 1 base at V and 1 base at J; junction bases unmatched: 5. Germline CDR1 MDHEN, CDR2 SYDVKM. This chain's CDR3 is CASSLLGGQENTEAFF. CDR3 DNA: TGTGCCAGCAGTTTATTGGGGGGACAGGAGAACACTGAAGCTTTCTTT.

This chain's CDR3 is CASSQGQVPYEQYF. The CDR3 DNA reads TGTGCCAGCAGCCAGGGACAGGTTCCCTACGAGCAGTACTTC. The chain employs TRBV5-4 and TRBJ2-7; 8 nucleotides match TRBD1. Trimming cost V 4 bases and J 2 bases; bases outside gene matches: 5. CDR3 length equals 14 residues. The V gene's germline CDR1 is SGHNT and CDR2 YYREEE (reference sequence).

The V and J genes are TRBV4-1 and TRBJ2-7; D possibly corresponds to TRBD1 (6 bases). The CDR3 loop spans 15 amino acids. Per germline, CDR1 MGHRA and CDR2 YSYEKL. With 1 base removed from V and 3 bases from J, the gap between germline ends came to 13 bases. The CDR3 DNA is TGCGCCAGCAGCCAAGGGGAGACAGGTATCTACGAGCAGTACTTC. This gives the protein CASSQGETGIYEQYF.

The gene calls are TRBV6-6 and TRBJ1-4, with 9 bases identical to TRBD1. CDR3 size: 15 residues. The V segment lost 6 bases and the J segment 3 bases; nucleotides outside the gene matches: 5. Germline CDR1 is MNHNY and CDR2 is SVGAGI (reference sequence). CDR3 DNA: TGTGCCAGCAGCCAACAGGGGGCCCCTAATGAAAAACTGTTTTTT. Translated: CASSQQGAPNEKLFF.

V gene TRBV30 combines with J gene TRBJ2-5, with TRBD1 matching over 7 bases. Germline values: CDR1 GTSNPN, CDR2 SVGIG (reference sequence). V lost 2 bases, J lost 9 bases, and 9 bases stayed unmatched. CDR3 size: 13 residues. CDR3 sequence: CAWSTGQISSQYF. The CDR3 DNA reads TGTGCCTGGAGTACGGGACAGATAAGTTCCCAGTACTTC.

This clone was counted only a few times. The chain combines TRBV10-3 with TRBJ1-5, with D perhaps matching TRBD1 (5 bases). CDR1 ENHRY and CDR2 SYGVKD come from the germline V gene. This CDR3 comprises 13 residues. V was cut by 6 bases and J by 7 bases, with 13 bases left in between. Here the CDR3 reads CAISDSPGQPQHF. In nucleotides, the CDR3 is TGTGCCATCAGCGACAGTCCAGGCCAGCCCCAGCATTTT.

The chain uses TRBV29-1 and TRBJ1-2, with TRBD1 identical over 7 bases. Germline-derived CDR1 and CDR2 are SQVTM and ANQGSEA. Trimming took 7 bases from V and 3 from J; bases not matched to a gene: 8. CDR3 size: 13 residues. CDR3 sequence: CSARDSLYYGYTF. The CDR3 nucleotides read TGCAGCGCCCGGGACAGCCTTTACTATGGCTACACCTTC.

The chain has TRBV27 and TRBJ2-3; 13 bases fit TRBD2. Looked up from germline, CDR1 is MNHEY and CDR2 is SMNVEV (reference sequence). This CDR3 is built from 17 residues. The J segment lost 4 bases and the V segment lost 3 bases, leaving 7 bases of the junction unmatched. In DNA form, the CDR3 reads TGTGCCAGCAGTTTCCGACTAGCGGGGGGATGGGCAGATACGCAGTATTTT. Protein sequence: CASSFRLAGGWADTQYF.